The 25 T cell receptor beta chains reported below all come from one sample, sequenced in a study of blood T cell repertoires in COVID-19. The method was immunoSEQ multiplex PCR; TCRdb's version includes in-frame clones alone and lacks a portion of them. The data contain fewer than 70,000 clones, about nine tenths of them singletons. The specimen was peripheral blood. These TCRs come from a man over 45 with active COVID-19.

The chain employs TRBV4-1 and TRBJ2-7; 10 nucleotides line up with TRBD1. The CDR3 extends over 16 amino acids. The germline CDR1 and CDR2 sequences are MGHRA and YSYEKL. V lost 1 base, J lost 3 bases, and 6 bases stayed unmatched. The CDR3 DNA follows: TGCGCCAGCAGCCAAGGGACAGGGGGGCATAGCTACGAGCAGTACTTC. It specifies CASSQGTGGHSYEQYF.

This chain links TRBV4-1 with TRBJ2-5, with TRBD2 as a possible D gene (7 bases). Trimming took 0 bases from V and 5 from J, leaving 28 bases between them. CDR1 MGHRA and CDR2 YSYEKL come from the germline V gene. The CDR3 loop spans 20 amino acids. The CDR3 coding sequence is TGCGCCAGCAGCCAAGAATGGGTGTCCTCCTTAGGGGGGGGGAGGGAGACCCAGTACTTC. As protein: CASSQEWVSSLGGGRETQYF.

The V call is TRBV18, the J call TRBJ1-2, with D perhaps matching TRBD1 (6 bases). The V gene lost 6 bases and the J gene lost 0 bases, with 17 bases spanning the gap. This CDR3 is built from 16 residues. Looked up from germline, CDR1 is KGHSH and CDR2 is LQKENI. CDR3 loop: CASSPQDSAANYGYTF. The CDR3 coding sequence is TGTGCCAGCTCGCCGCAGGACAGTGCTGCTAACTATGGCTACACCTTC.

The V call is TRBV6-5, the J call TRBJ1-2; possibly TRBD1 for D (5 bases). Trimming pared 4 bases from V and 8 bases from J, leaving 11 bases between. Germline CDR1 is MNHEY and CDR2 is SVGAGI. The CDR3 runs to 12 residues. CDR3 protein: CASSSGGWGYTF. The CDR3 DNA follows: TGTGCCAGCAGTTCGGGGGGTTGGGGCTACACCTTC.

The chain recombines TRBV6-2 or TRBV6-3 with TRBJ1-1; D remains unclear. Germline values: CDR1 MNHEY, CDR2 SVGEGT. The CDR3 has 17 residues. Trimming removed 0 bases at V and 0 bases at J, with 14 bases between. CDR3 in DNA: TGTGCCAGCAGTTACTCGACGTCCTCGGGTTTGAACACTGAAGCTTTCTTT. It codes for CASSYSTSSGLNTEAFF.

The chain couples TRBV7-2 to TRBJ1-5; perhaps TRBD1 as D (5 bases). Germline loops: CDR1 SGHTA, CDR2 FQGNSA. The CDR3 is 11 residues long. Trimming took off 5 bases at V and 15 bases at J, with 14 bases between the two ends. The DNA of the CDR3 is TGTGCCAGCAGCCTAGACGGGGGTTTGCATTTT. It yields the protein CASSLDGGLHF. Variable domain in full (rest from reference TRBV7-2 and TRBJ1-5): GAGVSQSPSNKVTEKGKDVELRCDPISGHTALYWYRQSLGQGLEFLIYFQGNSAPDKSGLPSDRFSAERTGGSVSTLTIQRTQQEDSAVYLCASSLDGGLHFGDGTRLSIL.

CDR3 region: CASSTATGTGELFF. CDR3 nucleotides: TGTGCCAGTAGTACCGCAACAGGGACCGGGGAGCTGTTTTTT. This rearrangement joins TRBV19 to TRBJ2-2; possibly TRBD1 for D (6 bases). The CDR3 has 14 amino acids. V gave up 4 bases and J gave up 5 bases, with 11 bases separating them. Per the germline V gene, CDR1 is LNHDA and CDR2 is SQIVND (reference sequence). Using reference TRBV19 and TRBJ2-2 for the parts outside the CDR3, the full variable domain is DGGITQSPKYLFRKEGQNVTLSCEQNLNHDAMYWYRQDPGQGLRLIYYSQIVNDFQKGDIAEGYSVSREKKESFPLTVTSAQKNPTAFYLCASSTATGTGELFFGEGSRLTVL.

As concerns this clone: This sample includes further DNA sequences coding for the same CDR3. The CDR3 DNA is TGCGCCAGCAGTCCCACAGCCACTAATGAAAAACTGTTTTTT. This codes for CASSPTATNEKLFF. This rearrangement joins TRBV4-3 to TRBJ1-4; D remains ambiguous. The CDR3 covers 14 residues. V lost 6 bases and J lost 2, with 10 bases in between. Germline V gene data show CDR1 as LGHNA and CDR2 as YSLEER.

V is TRBV6-4 and J is TRBJ2-1, with 7 bases matching TRBD2. CDR3 size: 15 residues. CDR1 is MRHNA, CDR2 SNTAGT, per germline. J gave up 7 bases and V 3 bases, and 9 bases lay outside the gene matches. In DNA, the CDR3 is TGTGCCAGCAGTGAAGTTGCGGGAGATGTGAATGAGCAGTTCTTC. Translating it yields CASSEVAGDVNEQFF.

This clone was recorded only once. The CDR3 DNA follows: TGTGCCAGCTCAAGTACCGGGACAGGGGGCAGGGAGACCCAGTACTTC. Its translation is CASSSTGTGGRETQYF. The chain joins TRBV28 to TRBJ2-5, with 12 bases aligning to TRBD1. This CDR3 region has 16 residues. The trim removed 8 bases at V and 5 bases at J, leaving 12 bases unmatched. Germline values: CDR1 MDHEN, CDR2 SYDVKM.

The chain joins TRBV4-1 to TRBJ2-1, with 9 bases aligning to TRBD2. V dropped 0 bases and J dropped 8; count of bases not matched to a gene: 11. This CDR3 region has 17 residues. Germline-derived CDR1 and CDR2 are MGHRA and YSYEKL. CDR3 sequence: CASSQDNLAGLGYEQFF. In nucleotides, the CDR3 is TGCGCCAGCAGCCAAGATAACCTAGCGGGGTTAGGGTATGAGCAGTTCTTC.

This clone was seen only once. This rearrangement joins TRBV28 to TRBJ2-5, with D perhaps matching TRBD2 (6 bases). CDR1 is MDHEN and CDR2 is SYDVKM in the germline V gene. V was cut by 3 bases and J by 4 bases, with 18 bases left in between. The CDR3 sequence is 16 residues long. CDR3 amino acids: CASSFRAAQAGETQYF. The CDR3 bases are TGTGCCAGCAGTTTCCGGGCAGCCCAAGCGGGAGAGACCCAGTACTTC.

The chain joins TRBV27 to TRBJ1-1; no clear D gene. V dropped 6 bases and J dropped 4 bases, with 12 bases sitting between them. CDR1 is MNHEY, CDR2 SMNVEV, per germline (reference sequence). This CDR3 is 13 amino acids long. This chain's CDR3 is CASRGKVSTEAFF. CDR3 sequence (DNA): TGTGCCAGCAGGGGCAAGGTTAGCACTGAAGCTTTCTTT.

The rearrangement uses TRBV5-6 and TRBJ2-3; 8 bases agree with TRBD1. Germline V lookup: CDR1 SGHDT, CDR2 YYEEEE. Unmatched junction bases numbered 3, after V lost 4 bases and J lost 5 bases. The CDR3 extends over 13 amino acids. The CDR3 sequence: CASSLTGVDTQYF. The CDR3 coding sequence is TGTGCCAGCAGCCTGACAGGGGTAGATACGCAGTATTTT. The full variable domain, with the rest looked up from reference TRBV5-6 and TRBJ2-3, is DAGVTQSPTHLIKTRGQQVTLRCSPKSGHDTVSWYQQALGQGPQFIFQYYEEEERQRGNFPDRFSGHQFPNYSSELNVNALLLGDSALYLCASSLTGVDTQYFGPGTRLTVL.

The gene calls are TRBV4-1 and TRBJ1-1; 7 bases map to TRBD1. Germline values: CDR1 MGHRA, CDR2 YSYEKL. CDR3 length: 14 amino acids. The V gene end was trimmed by 4 bases and the J gene end by 10 bases; junction bases not matched to a gene: 12. The CDR3 is CASSPSGQGGTAFF. CDR3 in DNA: TGCGCCAGCAGCCCGAGCGGGCAGGGGGGAACAGCTTTCTTT.

This chain joins TRBV4-3 and TRBJ2-7, with 10 bases that match TRBD1. The CDR3 loop spans 17 amino acids. V lost 1 base and J lost 3; bases outside the gene matches: 9. Germline-derived CDR1 and CDR2 are LGHNA and YSLEER. CDR3 nucleotide sequence: TGCGCCAGCAGCCAAGCGATTGGCCGGGACAGGGGCTACGAGCAGTACTTC. Residues: CASSQAIGRDRGYEQYF.

V is TRBV27 and J is TRBJ2-3; no clear D gene. In germline, CDR1 is MNHEY, CDR2 SMNVEV (reference sequence). V was cut by 5 bases and J by 2 bases, with 14 bases left in between. CDR3 length equals 15 residues. CDR3 coding DNA: TGTGCCAGCAGTCCCTCTTGGCGGATCACAGATACGCAGTATTTT. Its translation is CASSPSWRITDTQYF.

The genes are TRBV4-3 and TRBJ1-3; D may be TRBD1 (6 bases). The CDR3 has 14 amino acids. With 4 bases removed from V and 4 bases from J, the gap between germline ends came to 11 bases. CDR1 is LGHNA, CDR2 YSLEER, per germline. This CDR3 reads CASSLQGHGNTIYF. CDR3 nucleotide sequence: TGCGCCAGCAGCCTTCAGGGGCACGGAAACACCATATATTTT.

This chain uses TRBV5-1 with TRBJ1-1, with D hard to call. The CDR3 consists of 14 residues. Trimming removed 4 bases at V and 4 bases at J, with 14 bases between. CDR1 is SGHRS and CDR2 is YFSETQ in the germline V gene. CDR3 sequence reads: CASSQNGDATEAFF. The CDR3 DNA reads as TGCGCCAGCAGCCAAAACGGGGATGCCACTGAAGCTTTCTTT.

CDR3 amino acids: CASSQKPGGVDTEAFF. The CDR3 DNA sequence: TGTGCCAGCAGCCAAAAGCCCGGTGGTGTGGACACTGAAGCTTTCTTT. This chain joins TRBV3-1 (or the pseudogene TRBV3-2) and TRBJ1-1; no clear D gene. Trimming removed 2 bases from V and 3 bases from J, with 16 bases in between. CDR3 length: 16 amino acids. Germline lookup yields CDR1 LGHDT and CDR2 YNNKEL (reference sequence).

The CDR3 loop reads CASSPGGGPLNTEAFF. DNA for the CDR3: TGTGCCAGCTCCCCTGGGGGGGGCCCCTTGAACACTGAAGCTTTCTTT. V usage is TRBV18 and J usage is TRBJ1-1; D may be TRBD1 (6 bases). The CDR3 totals 16 residues. Trimming pared 6 bases from V and 0 bases from J, leaving 17 bases between. Germline V gene sequence: CDR1 KGHSH, CDR2 LQKENI.

The CDR3 protein is CASSAGTLSYEQYF. For the CDR3, the DNA is TGTGCCAGCAGCGCCGGGACATTAAGCTACGAGCAGTACTTC. V usage is TRBV9 and J usage is TRBJ2-7, with D tentatively TRBD1 (6 bases). In germline, CDR1 is SGDLS, CDR2 YYNGEE. The CDR3 is 14 residues long. Trimming left V 3 bases short and J 3 bases short, with 13 bases between.

The chain employs TRBV7-9 and TRBJ1-3, with D unresolved. The CDR3 runs to 16 residues. Per germline, CDR1 SEHNR and CDR2 FQNEAQ (reference sequence). Trimming pared 5 bases from V and 0 bases from J, leaving 14 bases between. The CDR3 spells CASSPRRQSSGNTIYF. Here the CDR3 DNA reads TGTGCCAGCAGCCCAAGGCGGCAGTCCTCTGGAAACACCATATATTTT.

This chain joins TRBV10-2 and TRBJ2-1; 7 bases agree with TRBD2. Per the germline V gene, CDR1 is WSHSY and CDR2 is SAAADI. Trimming at V came to 2 bases and at J to 6 bases, leaving 7 bases not matched to a gene. This CDR3 comprises 15 residues. The CDR3 DNA reads as TGCGCCAGCAGTGAGGGCGGGGGTATTCCCAATGAGCAGTTCTTC. Translating it yields CASSEGGGIPNEQFF.

The chain has TRBV6-2 or TRBV6-3 and TRBJ2-3; 10 nucleotides match TRBD2. V was pared by 2 bases and J by 5 bases, with 7 bases of the junction left unmatched. This CDR3 region has 16 residues. The germline CDR1 and CDR2 sequences are MNHEY and SVGEGT. CDR3 sequence reads: CASSYAAGGIQDTQYF. Written as DNA, the CDR3 is TGTGCCAGCAGTTACGCAGCGGGAGGGATACAAGATACGCAGTATTTT.